This TCR beta chain appears in the sequencing data of a study of blood T cell repertoires in COVID-19. Sequenced by immunoSEQ multiplex PCR; TCRdb stores in-frame clones only, minus some. Here the sample spans some 220,000 clones, approximately 85% being singletons. There are 12 residues in the CDR3. V was trimmed by 6 bases and J by 4 bases, leaving 7 bases between them. Germline V CDR1 and CDR2: MDHEN, SYDVKM. This chain connects TRBV28 to TRBJ1-3; D gene unclear. Sequencing was done on a sample of peripheral blood. The sequence derives from a man aged 50 or older with COVID-19, enrolled during active disease. The CDR3 sequence: CASSLQGNTIYF. The DNA for the CDR3 is TGTGCCAGCAGCTTACAGGGAAACACCATATATTTT.